This TCR beta chain was retrieved from a study of shared clonotypes between healthy human individuals. Every one of the donors was a Caucasian adult that lived in Nashville, Tennessee. Trimming cost V 6 bases and J 4 bases; bases outside gene matches: 4. Germline V gene data show CDR1 as SNHLY and CDR2 as FYNNEI. The CDR3 spans 14 residues. Repertoires were generated with immunoSEQ multiplex PCR, while TCRdb's copy carries only in-frame clones and drops some. The data show 2.5 million or so clones, roughly nine tenths seen once. The rearrangement links TRBV2 to TRBJ1-2, with 11 positions matching TRBD1. Sequencing used naive CD4+ T cells sorted from blood. Stated subset: CD45RA+ positively selected. This clonotype originated in a man aged 18 to 35 in good health. This CDR3 reads CASRGQGVAYGYTF. The CDR3 DNA sequence: TGTGCCAGCAGGGGACAGGGGGTAGCCTATGGCTACACCTTC.